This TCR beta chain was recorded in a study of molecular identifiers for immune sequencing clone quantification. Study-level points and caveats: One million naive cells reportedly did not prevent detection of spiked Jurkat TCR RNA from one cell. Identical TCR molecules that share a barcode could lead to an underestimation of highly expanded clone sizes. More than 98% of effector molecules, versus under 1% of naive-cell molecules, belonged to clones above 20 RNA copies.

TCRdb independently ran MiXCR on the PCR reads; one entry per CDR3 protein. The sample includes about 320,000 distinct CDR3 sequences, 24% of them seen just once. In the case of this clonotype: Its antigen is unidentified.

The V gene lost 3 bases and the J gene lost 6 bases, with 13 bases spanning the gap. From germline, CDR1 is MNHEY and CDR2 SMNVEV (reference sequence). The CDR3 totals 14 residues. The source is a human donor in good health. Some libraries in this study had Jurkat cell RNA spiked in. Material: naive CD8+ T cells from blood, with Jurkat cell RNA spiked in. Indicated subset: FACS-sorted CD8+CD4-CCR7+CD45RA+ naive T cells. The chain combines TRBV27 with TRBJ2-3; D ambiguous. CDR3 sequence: CASSFPGGQDTQYF. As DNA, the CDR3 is TGTGCCAGCAGTTTTCCCGGTGGCCAGGATACGCAGTATTTT.